This T cell receptor beta chain was identified in a study of shared clonotypes between healthy human individuals. The study's findings and limits: When naive CD4 clonotypes were compared across a handful of donors, about 4.8% were shared. It was the non-shared clonotypes that had lower generation probabilities than clonotypes shared by all four donors. There were few donors, and this limited the genetic and exposure-history diversity represented.

CD45RO+ cells were combined with CCR7-negative CD45RA+ TemRA cells to form CD8 memory. The repertoire was sequenced with immunoSEQ multiplex PCR; TCRdb's copy has only in-frame clones and lacks some. This table has 100,000 or so clones, around 64% appearing once. This clone has just one count. Antigen: not known. This TCR derives from a woman aged 25 to 45 in good health. The sequenced material came from memory CD8+ T cells sorted from blood. Noted subset: CD45RO+ cells pooled with CCR7-negative TemRA cells.

The CDR3 DNA sequence: TGTGCCATCAGTGACGGGAACTCTGGAAACACCATATATTTT. This codes for CAISDGNSGNTIYF. The chain carries TRBV10-3 and TRBJ1-3; the D is unclear. Per the germline V gene, CDR1 is ENHRY and CDR2 is SYGVKD. This CDR3 region has 14 residues. V was cut by 3 bases and J by 0 bases, with 6 bases left in between.